Below, 14 T cell receptor beta chains from the same sample are listed, as sequenced in a study of shared clonotypes between healthy human individuals. Sequencing was performed with immunoSEQ multiplex PCR; in TCRdb, only in-frame clones are kept and a portion is missing. The sample has about 600,000 clones; around 97% are singletons. Sequenced: naive CD4+ T cells sorted from blood. The subset denotes: CD45RA+ positively selected. These receptors all stem from a woman aged 25 to 39 in good health.

The chain couples TRBV7-6 to TRBJ2-5; 12 positions agree with TRBD2. Germline CDR1 reads SGHVS; CDR2 reads FNYEAQ. Trimming took 5 bases from V and 6 from J; bases not matched to a gene: 7. The length of the CDR3 is 15 residues. The DNA of the CDR3 is TGTGCCAGCAGCGACGGGACTAGCGGGCAGAAGACCCAGTACTTC. Translation gives CASSDGTSGQKTQYF.

The chain couples TRBV19 to TRBJ2-2, with D possibly matching TRBD2 (5 bases). Germline values: CDR1 LNHDA, CDR2 SQIVND (reference sequence). This CDR3 has 13 residues. Trimming shortened V by 0 bases and J by 7 bases, and 6 bases separated the two germline ends. The CDR3 reads CASSIDRGGELFF. CDR3 coding DNA: TGTGCCAGTAGTATAGATCGGGGCGGGGAGCTGTTTTTT.

This chain links TRBV6-5 with TRBJ2-1, with 11 bases matching TRBD2. The germline V gene has CDR1 MNHEY and CDR2 SVGAGI. V gave up 8 bases and J gave up 12 bases; unmatched junction bases: 12. The CDR3 runs to 14 residues. CDR3 sequence (DNA): TGTGCCAGCGCCGCGATAGCGGGAGGGAACCCGCAGTTCTTC. Its translation: CASAAIAGGNPQFF.

This chain uses TRBV18 with TRBJ2-7; the D is unclear. V was cut by 6 bases and J by 3 bases, with 12 bases left in between. The CDR3 totals 13 residues. The V gene's germline CDR1 is KGHSH and CDR2 LQKENI. The CDR3 DNA sequence: TGTGCCAGCTCCCCGGTTGGCATCTACGAGCAGTACTTC. It is translated as CASSPVGIYEQYF.

V and J are TRBV28 and TRBJ1-5; TRBD1 agrees at 11 bases. This CDR3 spans 15 amino acids. Germline loops: CDR1 MDHEN, CDR2 SYDVKM. With V trimmed by 9 bases and J by 5 bases, 9 bases remained unmatched. Written as DNA, the CDR3 is TGTGCCAGTAGATTCCGGGACAGGGGGTATCAGCCCCAGCATTTT. Its protein is CASRFRDRGYQPQHF.

V usage is TRBV11-3 and J usage is TRBJ2-1, with 8 bases identical to TRBD2. The germline gives CDR1 SGHNT, CDR2 YENEEA. The CDR3 runs 13 residues. V lost 5 bases and J lost 13; bases outside the gene matches: 10. The CDR3 loop is CASSETSVTAQFF. Written as DNA, the CDR3 is TGTGCCAGCAGCGAGACTAGCGTGACGGCCCAGTTCTTC.

The gene calls are TRBV25-1 and TRBJ1-6; D is undetermined. V lost 1 base and J lost 6, with 10 bases in between. The germline CDR1 and CDR2 sequences are MGHDK and SYGVNS. The CDR3 covers 15 residues. The CDR3 here is CASSESGFGNSPLHF. The CDR3 DNA sequence: TGTGCCAGCAGTGAATCTGGGTTCGGTAATTCACCCCTCCACTTT.

This clone was seen only once. The rearrangement joins TRBV7-8 to TRBJ2-1, with D possibly matching TRBD2 (5 bases). Germline V CDR1 and CDR2: SGHVS, FQNEAQ. The CDR3 length is 16 residues. The V gene lost 5 bases and the J gene lost 2 bases, with 16 bases spanning the gap. The CDR3 bases are TGTGCCAGCAGCCCGGCGAGGGTACCTACCTACAATGAGCAGTTCTTC. The encoded protein is CASSPARVPTYNEQFF.

The genes are TRBV7-9 and TRBJ1-2, with D uncertain. The CDR3 is 12 residues long. In germline, CDR1 is SEHNR, CDR2 FQNEAQ (reference sequence). Trimming took 4 bases from V and 1 from J, leaving 4 bases between them. CDR3 protein: CASSYDNYGYTF. The CDR3 DNA follows: TGTGCCAGCAGCTACGATAACTATGGCTACACCTTC.

The chain is built from TRBV19 and TRBJ2-5; TRBD2 agrees at 10 bases. V shed 3 bases, J shed 5 bases, and the junction held 6 bases outside the gene matches. CDR3 length equals 15 residues. Germline lookup yields CDR1 LNHDA and CDR2 SQIVND (reference sequence). The CDR3 loop is CASSIFASGSETQYF. CDR3 bases: TGTGCCAGTAGTATTTTTGCTAGCGGGAGTGAGACCCAGTACTTC.

The genes are TRBV5-1 and TRBJ2-3; D unclear. V lost 0 bases to trimming and J lost 6 bases, with 14 bases between them. Germline CDR1 and CDR2: SGHRS and YFSETQ. The CDR3 is made up of 15 amino acids. Here the CDR3 DNA reads TGCGCCAGCAGCTTGGCCGGCAGAAGTATTGATACGCAGTATTTT. It yields the protein CASSLAGRSIDTQYF.

The chain uses TRBV15 and TRBJ2-7, with 9 bases that match TRBD2. This CDR3 has 18 amino acids. The germline V gene encodes CDR1 LNHNV and CDR2 YYDKDF (reference sequence). V lost 1 base to trimming and J lost 5 bases; unmatched junction nucleotides: 15. CDR3 nucleotide sequence: TGTGCCACCAGCAGAGTAGTGGTCTTGAGCGGGAGGACCGACGAGCAGTACTTC. Translating gives CATSRVVVLSGRTDEQYF. The complete variable domain, with remaining parts taken from reference TRBV15 and TRBJ2-7, reads DAMVIQNPRYQVTQFGKPVTLSCSQTLNHNVMYWYQQKSSQAPKLLFHYYDKDFNNEADTPDNFQSRRPNTSFCFLDIRSPGLGDTAMYLCATSRVVVLSGRTDEQYFGPGTRLTVT.

This chain joins TRBV13 and TRBJ2-7; a possible D gene is TRBD2 (6 bases). The CDR3 covers 16 residues. The germline gives CDR1 PRHDT, CDR2 FYEKMQ (reference sequence). Trimming left V 0 bases short and J 7 bases short, with 19 bases between. The CDR3 protein is CASSLGRGTNEKEQYF. The CDR3 DNA follows: TGTGCCAGCAGCTTAGGACGGGGGACGAACGAGAAGGAGCAGTACTTC.

The V gene is TRBV7-8, the J gene TRBJ1-1; D is ambiguous. Germline V gene lookup returns CDR1 SGHVS and CDR2 FQNEAQ. The CDR3 loop spans 15 amino acids. V was shortened by 4 bases and J by 4 bases, with 16 bases between the two germline ends. The CDR3 DNA follows: TGTGCCAGCAGCTCCCACAGTCGCGGGTCCACTGAAGCTTTCTTT. Translating gives CASSSHSRGSTEAFF. Filled out from reference TRBV7-8 and TRBJ1-1, the complete variable domain reads GAGVSQSPRYKVAKRGQDVALRCDPISGHVSLFWYQQALGQGPEFLTYFQNEAQLDKSGLPSDRFFAERPEGSVSTLKIQRTQQEDSAVYLCASSSHSRGSTEAFFGQGTRLTVV.